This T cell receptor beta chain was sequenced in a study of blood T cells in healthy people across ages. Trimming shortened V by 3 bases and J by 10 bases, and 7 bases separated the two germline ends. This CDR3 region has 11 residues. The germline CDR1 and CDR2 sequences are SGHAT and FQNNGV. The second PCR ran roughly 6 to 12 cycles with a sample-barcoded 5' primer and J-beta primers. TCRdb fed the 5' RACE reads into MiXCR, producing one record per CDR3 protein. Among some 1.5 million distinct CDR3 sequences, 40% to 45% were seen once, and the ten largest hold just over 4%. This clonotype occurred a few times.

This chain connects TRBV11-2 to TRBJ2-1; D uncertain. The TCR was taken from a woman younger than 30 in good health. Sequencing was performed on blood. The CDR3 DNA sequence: TGTGCCAGCAGCTTCCCTTCGGAGCAGTTCTTC. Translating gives CASSFPSEQFF. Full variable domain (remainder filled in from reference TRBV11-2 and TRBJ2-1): EAGVAQSPRYKIIEKRQSVAFWCNPISGHATLYWYQQILGQGPKLLIQFQNNGVVDDSQLPKDRFSAERLKGVDSTLKIQPAKLEDSAVYLCASSFPSEQFFGPGTRLTVL.